This passage covers 28 T cell receptor beta chains from one sample sequenced in a study of blood T cell repertoires in COVID-19. Clones were read by immunoSEQ multiplex PCR, and TCRdb kept only the in-frame ones, dropping some. The sample holds approximately 240,000 clones, about 90% seen once. The sample was PBMCs or T cells enriched from blood (not recorded which). The receptors stem from a woman between 18 and 29 years old who had recovered from COVID-19.

This clone appeared a single time. The rearrangement links TRBV9 to TRBJ2-1, with 13 bases lining up with TRBD2. There are 15 residues in the CDR3. Germline values: CDR1 SGDLS, CDR2 YYNGEE. Trimming took 3 bases from V and 9 from J; bases not matched to a gene: 6. In DNA, the CDR3 is TGTGCCAGCAGCGGGCGGACTAGCGGGAGATTTGAGCAGTTCTTC. Encoded protein: CASSGRTSGRFEQFF.

The chain carries TRBV12-3 or TRBV12-4 and TRBJ1-5; D not resolved. The CDR3 has 13 amino acids. V gave up 4 bases and J gave up 4 bases, with 8 bases separating them. Written as DNA, the CDR3 is TGTGCCAGCAGTTATGCGGGTAATCAGCCCCAGCATTTT. It codes for CASSYAGNQPQHF.

The chain recombines TRBV5-1 with TRBJ1-1; a possible D gene is TRBD1 (6 bases). CDR1 and CDR2 (germline): SGHRS, YFSETQ. Trimming stripped 0 bases from V and 1 base from J, with 10 bases between. CDR3 length equals 15 residues. CDR3 protein: CASSLAQGSNTEAFF. The CDR3 DNA reads TGCGCCAGCAGCTTGGCCCAGGGGTCGAACACTGAAGCTTTCTTT.

The genes are TRBV7-8 and TRBJ2-2; TRBD2 agrees at 10 bases. Trimming took 8 bases from V and 4 from J; bases not matched to a gene: 1. The CDR3 has 13 residues. CDR1 SGHVS and CDR2 FQNEAQ come from the germline V gene. Here the CDR3 DNA reads TGTGCCAGCGCTAGCGGGGGCACCGGGGAGCTGTTTTTT. Its translation is CASASGGTGELFF.

The genes are TRBV19 and TRBJ1-1, with unresolved D. CDR1 and CDR2 (germline): LNHDA, SQIVND (reference sequence). Between the trimmed V and J ends, which lost 4 bases and 1 base, there was a span of 7 bases. The CDR3 is 13 amino acids. The CDR3 DNA reads as TGTGCCAGTAGTAGCGACAAGAACACTGAAGCTTTCTTT. It is translated as CASSSDKNTEAFF.

The chain links TRBV9 to TRBJ2-2, with no clear D. This CDR3 is built from 11 residues. V was shortened by 5 bases and J by 7 bases, with 6 bases between the two germline ends. Germline V gene lookup returns CDR1 SGDLS and CDR2 YYNGEE. CDR3 loop: CASRSRGELFF. The CDR3 DNA follows: TGTGCCAGCAGGTCTCGCGGGGAGCTGTTTTTT.

V gene TRBV5-1 combines with J gene TRBJ1-1, with a weak D call TRBD1 (5 bases). Germline values: CDR1 SGHRS, CDR2 YFSETQ. Trimming left V 7 bases short and J 4 bases short, with 17 bases between. The CDR3 totals 14 residues. CDR3 in DNA: TGCGCCAGCTCCGACAGCCTTTTTGGCACTGAAGCTTTCTTT. This encodes CASSDSLFGTEAFF. Combining the CDR3 with reference TRBV5-1 and TRBJ1-1 gives the whole variable domain KAGVTQTPRYLIKTRGQQVTLSCSPISGHRSVSWYQQTPGQGLQFLFEYFSETQRNKGNFPGRFSGRQFSNSRSEMNVSTLELGDSALYLCASSDSLFGTEAFFGQGTRLTVV.

The J gene is TRBJ1-5, the V gene TRBV23-1; the D gene is possibly TRBD1 (6 bases). TRBV23-1 is recorded as an ORF, its role being uncertain. V lost 0 bases to trimming and J lost 4 bases, with 10 bases between them. This CDR3 spans 15 amino acids. The CDR3 sequence is CASSQSRGGNQPQHF. CDR3 in DNA: TGCGCCAGCAGTCAATCGAGGGGGGGGAATCAGCCCCAGCATTTT.

V gene TRBV2 combines with J gene TRBJ1-5, with D tentatively TRBD1 (5 bases). V was shortened by 4 bases and J by 2 bases, with 12 bases between the two germline ends. CDR1 is SNHLY, CDR2 FYNNEI, per germline. This CDR3 has 15 amino acids. The CDR3 DNA reads TGTGCCAGCAGTGGGACATCCCCGCGCAATCAGCCCCAGCATTTT. Its translation: CASSGTSPRNQPQHF.

The gene calls are TRBV2 and TRBJ2-7, with 9 bases matching TRBD1. The CDR3 sequence is 18 residues long. J lost 1 base, V lost 4 bases, and 14 bases had no gene match. Germline CDR1 reads SNHLY; CDR2 reads FYNNEI. In DNA form, the CDR3 reads TGTGCCAGCAGTGGTACGGGACAGGGAAGGGGAGGATCCTACGAGCAGTACTTC. Its translation is CASSGTGQGRGGSYEQYF.

The chain is built from TRBV27 and TRBJ2-3; D perhaps matches TRBD2 (6 bases). Trimming left V 6 bases short and J 2 bases short, with 15 bases between. This CDR3 is 15 amino acids long. CDR1 is MNHEY and CDR2 is SMNVEV in the germline V gene (reference sequence). The DNA for the CDR3 is TGTGCCAGCAGGCTCGGGGGAGAGGCCACAGATACGCAGTATTTT. Protein sequence: CASRLGGEATDTQYF.

J is TRBJ2-7 and V is TRBV9, with 11 bases matching TRBD2. The CDR3 runs 15 residues. Germline V CDR1 and CDR2: SGDLS, YYNGEE. V lost 4 bases to trimming and J lost 0 bases; unmatched junction nucleotides: 3. The chain's CDR3 is CASSLGTSGSYEQYF. The CDR3, as DNA: TGTGCCAGCAGCTTAGGGACTAGCGGCTCCTACGAGCAGTACTTC.

The chain is built from TRBV18 and TRBJ1-1; D gene uncertain. The CDR3 contains 12 residues. V was cut by 3 bases and J by 1 base, with 3 bases left in between. CDR1 KGHSH and CDR2 LQKENI come from the germline V gene. The CDR3 protein is CASSPQNTEAFF. CDR3 DNA sequence: TGTGCCAGCTCACCCCAGAACACTGAAGCTTTCTTT.

The CDR3 nucleotides are TGTGCCAGCTCACCTCGTAATGAAAAACTGTTTTTT. Translated: CASSPRNEKLFF. V and J are TRBV18 and TRBJ1-4; D ambiguous. The CDR3 covers 12 residues. V shed 3 bases and J shed 4 bases, with 3 bases lying between them. From germline, CDR1 is KGHSH and CDR2 LQKENI. The whole variable domain, filled in from reference TRBV18 and TRBJ1-4, reads NAGVMQNPRHLVRRRGQEARLRCSPMKGHSHVYWYRQLPEEGLKFMVYLQKENIIDESGMPKERFSAEFPKEGPSILRIQQVVRGDSAAYFCASSPRNEKLFFGSGTQLSVL.

The rearrangement uses TRBV19 and TRBJ2-1; tentatively, D is TRBD2 (6 bases). The CDR3 extends over 12 amino acids. V lost 9 bases and J lost 9, with 15 bases in between. In germline, CDR1 is LNHDA, CDR2 SQIVND (reference sequence). The CDR3 DNA reads as TGTGCCAGCCGGGGACTCAAACCTGAGCAGTTCTTC. Protein product: CASRGLKPEQFF.

The chain joins TRBV12-3 or TRBV12-4 to TRBJ2-1, with D unclear. This CDR3 is built from 13 residues. Trimming took off 4 bases at V and 3 bases at J, with 7 bases between the two ends. The CDR3 loop is CASSWYGYNEQFF. CDR3 DNA: TGTGCCAGCAGTTGGTACGGCTACAATGAGCAGTTCTTC.

The chain has TRBV7-9 and TRBJ1-1, with D possibly being TRBD1 (6 bases). V lost 4 bases and J 5 bases, leaving 14 bases between the germline ends. This CDR3 is 14 amino acids long. In germline, CDR1 is SEHNR, CDR2 FQNEAQ (reference sequence). CDR3 bases: TGTGCCAGCAGCTCGGGACAACCGTGGACTGAAGCTTTCTTT. This encodes CASSSGQPWTEAFF.

V usage is TRBV6-6 and J usage is TRBJ2-7; D may be TRBD1 (6 bases). Trimming stripped 5 bases from V and 2 bases from J, with 10 bases between. Germline V gene sequence: CDR1 MNHNY, CDR2 SVGAGI (reference sequence). CDR3 length equals 13 residues. The CDR3, as DNA: TGTGCCAGCAGTACCCGGACAGCCTACGAGCAGTACTTC. Translated: CASSTRTAYEQYF.

The V and J genes are TRBV18 and TRBJ1-1, with D tentatively TRBD1 (6 bases). This CDR3 comprises 14 residues. Looked up from germline, CDR1 is KGHSH and CDR2 is LQKENI. V lost 3 bases to trimming and J lost 4 bases, with 12 bases between them. The CDR3 here is CASSPSQGITEAFF. The CDR3 DNA is TGTGCCAGCTCACCGAGCCAGGGGATCACTGAAGCTTTCTTT. Full variable domain (outside the CDR3, taken from reference TRBV18 and TRBJ1-1): NAGVMQNPRHLVRRRGQEARLRCSPMKGHSHVYWYRQLPEEGLKFMVYLQKENIIDESGMPKERFSAEFPKEGPSILRIQQVVRGDSAAYFCASSPSQGITEAFFGQGTRLTVV.

The chain is built from TRBV3-1 (or the pseudogene TRBV3-2) and TRBJ1-2; tentatively, D is TRBD1 (6 bases). Germline CDR1 and CDR2: LGHDT and YNNKEL (reference sequence). The CDR3 length is 17 residues. The CDR3 region is CTPAAKTEDRPKNGYTF. Here the CDR3 DNA reads TGTACGCCAGCAGCCAAGACTGAGGACAGACCCAAGAATGGCTACACCTTC.

The J gene is TRBJ2-2, the V gene TRBV29-1, with 8 bases matching TRBD2. With 7 bases clipped from V and 7 bases from J, the junction kept 14 bases outside the gene matches. The CDR3 runs to 15 residues. Germline loops: CDR1 SQVTM, CDR2 ANQGSEA. The CDR3 DNA reads TGCAGCGCCGAGTCCCAGGGCGGGAGGATCGGGGAGCTGTTTTTT. Protein sequence: CSAESQGGRIGELFF.

This chain connects TRBV28 to TRBJ2-1, with D perhaps TRBD1 (6 bases). CDR1 is MDHEN, CDR2 SYDVKM, per germline. This CDR3 is 13 amino acids long. The ends were cut back, 7 bases at V and 5 bases at J, with 12 bases in the middle. The CDR3 DNA sequence: TGTGCCAGCACCCAAGGACAGAACAATGAGCAGTTCTTC. Its translation is CASTQGQNNEQFF.

The gene calls are TRBV5-1 and TRBJ1-1; possibly TRBD1 for D (5 bases). V lost 3 bases to trimming and J lost 8 bases, with 17 bases between them. Per the germline V gene, CDR1 is SGHRS and CDR2 is YFSETQ. This CDR3 has 14 residues. CDR3 sequence reads: CASSSSRGQSEAFF. The CDR3 DNA follows: TGCGCCAGCAGCTCGTCGCGGGGCCAGAGCGAAGCTTTCTTT.

J is TRBJ1-3 and V is TRBV28; no clear D gene. The CDR3 is 15 residues long. Trimming left V 7 bases short and J 0 bases short, with 13 bases between. Germline V CDR1 and CDR2: MDHEN, SYDVKM. The CDR3 loop is CASNYPGSSGNTIYF. In nucleotides, the CDR3 is TGTGCCAGCAATTATCCGGGGAGCTCTGGAAACACCATATATTTT. Variable domain in full (rest from reference TRBV28 and TRBJ1-3): DVKVTQSSRYLVKRTGEKVFLECVQDMDHENMFWYRQDPGLGLRLIYFSYDVKMKEKGDIPEGYSVSREKKERFSLILESASTNQTSMYLCASNYPGSSGNTIYFGEGSWLTVV.

The chain employs TRBV5-1 and TRBJ1-2; weak D call: TRBD1 (5 bases). The V end lost 4 bases, the J end lost 6 bases, and 13 bases lay between the germline ends. Germline V gives CDR1 SGHRS, CDR2 YFSETQ. This CDR3 comprises 13 residues. The CDR3, as DNA: TGCGCCAGCAGCCCCGGACACTTACATGGCTACACCTTC. It codes for CASSPGHLHGYTF.

V and J are TRBV9 and TRBJ1-1; the D gene is possibly TRBD1 (6 bases). Between the trimmed V and J ends, which lost 4 bases and 2 bases, there was a span of 18 bases. The length of the CDR3 is 16 residues. In germline, CDR1 is SGDLS, CDR2 YYNGEE. CDR3 amino acids: CASSPGLGQTNTEAFF. The CDR3 DNA reads TGTGCCAGCAGCCCTGGACTAGGACAGACCAACACTGAAGCTTTCTTT.

This sequence joins TRBV12-3 or TRBV12-4 and TRBJ1-5; D uncertain. With 8 bases removed from V and 3 bases from J, the gap between germline ends came to 11 bases. The CDR3 runs to 13 residues. The CDR3: CASGHRNNQPQHF. The CDR3 DNA sequence: TGTGCCAGCGGGCACAGAAACAATCAGCCCCAGCATTTT.

The chain couples TRBV6-2 or TRBV6-3 to TRBJ2-7; D is perhaps TRBD1 (5 bases). Germline CDR1 reads MNHEY; CDR2 reads SVGEGT. Trimming took off 5 bases at V and 0 bases at J, with 11 bases between the two ends. The CDR3 spans 14 residues. The CDR3 reads CASSLQGLSYEQYF. In nucleotides, the CDR3 is TGTGCCAGCAGTCTCCAGGGCCTCTCCTACGAGCAGTACTTC.